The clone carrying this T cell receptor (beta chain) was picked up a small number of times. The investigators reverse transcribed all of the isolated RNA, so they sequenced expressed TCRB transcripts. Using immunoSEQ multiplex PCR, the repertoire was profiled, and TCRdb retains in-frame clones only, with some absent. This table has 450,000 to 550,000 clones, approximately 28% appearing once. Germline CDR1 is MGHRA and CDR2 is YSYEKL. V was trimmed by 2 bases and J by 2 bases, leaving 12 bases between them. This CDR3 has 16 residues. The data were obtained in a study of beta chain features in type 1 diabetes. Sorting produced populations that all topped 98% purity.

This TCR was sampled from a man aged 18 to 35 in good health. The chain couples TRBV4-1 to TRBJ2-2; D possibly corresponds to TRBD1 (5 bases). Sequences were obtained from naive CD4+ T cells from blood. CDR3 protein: CASSQPTVRNTGELFF. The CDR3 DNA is TGCGCCAGCAGCCAACCGACAGTGCGAAACACCGGGGAGCTGTTTTTT.